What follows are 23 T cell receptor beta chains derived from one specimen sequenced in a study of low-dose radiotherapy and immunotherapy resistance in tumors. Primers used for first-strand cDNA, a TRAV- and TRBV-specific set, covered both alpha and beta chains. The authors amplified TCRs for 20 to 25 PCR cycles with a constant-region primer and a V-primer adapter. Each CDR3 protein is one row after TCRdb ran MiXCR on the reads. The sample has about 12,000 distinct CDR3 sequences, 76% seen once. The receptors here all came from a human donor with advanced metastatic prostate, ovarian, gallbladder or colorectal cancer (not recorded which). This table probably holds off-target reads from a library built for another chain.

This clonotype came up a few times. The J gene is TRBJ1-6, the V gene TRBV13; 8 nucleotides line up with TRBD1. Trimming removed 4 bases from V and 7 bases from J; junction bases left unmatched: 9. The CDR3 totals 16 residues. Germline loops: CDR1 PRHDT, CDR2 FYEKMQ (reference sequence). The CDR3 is CASSYGQGRGNSPLHF. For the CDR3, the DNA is TGTGCCAGCAGCTACGGACAGGGTAGAGGGAATTCACCCCTCCACTTT.

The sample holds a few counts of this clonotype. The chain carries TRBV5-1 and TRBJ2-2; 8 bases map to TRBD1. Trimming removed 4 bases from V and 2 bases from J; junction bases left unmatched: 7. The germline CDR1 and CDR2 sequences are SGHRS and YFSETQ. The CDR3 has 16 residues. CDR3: CASSHGQGGNTGELFF. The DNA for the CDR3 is TGCGCCAGCAGCCACGGACAGGGAGGAAACACCGGGGAGCTGTTTTTT.

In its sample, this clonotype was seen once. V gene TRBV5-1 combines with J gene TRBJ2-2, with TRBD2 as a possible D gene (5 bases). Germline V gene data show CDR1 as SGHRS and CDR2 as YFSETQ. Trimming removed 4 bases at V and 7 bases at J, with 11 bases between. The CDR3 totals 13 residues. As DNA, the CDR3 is TGCGCCAGCAGCGTCCGGACTGGCGGGGAGCTGTTTTTT. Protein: CASSVRTGGELFF.

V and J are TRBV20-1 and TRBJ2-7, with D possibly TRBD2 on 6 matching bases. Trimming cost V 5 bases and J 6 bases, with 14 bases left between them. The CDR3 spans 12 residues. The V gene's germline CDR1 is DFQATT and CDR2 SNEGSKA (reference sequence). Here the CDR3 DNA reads TGCAGTGCTGACGGGAGTTTATCCGAGCAGTACTTC. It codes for CSADGSLSEQYF.

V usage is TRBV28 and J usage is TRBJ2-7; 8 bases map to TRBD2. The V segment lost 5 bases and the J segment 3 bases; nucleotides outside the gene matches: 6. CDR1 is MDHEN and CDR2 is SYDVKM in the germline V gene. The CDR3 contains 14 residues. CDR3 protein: CASSSGGDLYEQYF. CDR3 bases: TGTGCCAGCAGTAGCGGGGGAGACCTCTACGAGCAGTACTTC.

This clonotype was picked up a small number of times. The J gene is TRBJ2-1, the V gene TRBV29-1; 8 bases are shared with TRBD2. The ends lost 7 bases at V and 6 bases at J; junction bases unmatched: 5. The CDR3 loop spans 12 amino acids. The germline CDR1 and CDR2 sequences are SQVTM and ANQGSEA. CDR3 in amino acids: CSASGRRNEQFF. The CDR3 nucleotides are TGCAGCGCGAGCGGGAGACGCAATGAGCAGTTCTTC.

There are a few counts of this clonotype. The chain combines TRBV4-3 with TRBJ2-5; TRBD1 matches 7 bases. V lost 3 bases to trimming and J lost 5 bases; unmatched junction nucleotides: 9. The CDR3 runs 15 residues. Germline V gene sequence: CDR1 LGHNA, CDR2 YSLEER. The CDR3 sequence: CASSHRTGDGETQYF. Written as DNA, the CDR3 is TGCGCCAGCAGCCACAGAACAGGGGACGGGGAGACCCAGTACTTC.

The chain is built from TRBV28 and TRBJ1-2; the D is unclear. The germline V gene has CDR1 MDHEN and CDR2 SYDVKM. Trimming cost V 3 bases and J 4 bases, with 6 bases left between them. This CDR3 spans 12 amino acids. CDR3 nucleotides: TGTGCCAGCAGTTTGTCCCTCTATGGCTACACCTTC. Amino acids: CASSLSLYGYTF.

This CDR3 reads CASSPQRGGGQETQYF. The CDR3 DNA follows: TGTGCCAGCAGTCCCCAACGGGGGGGGGGCCAAGAGACCCAGTACTTC. The rearrangement joins TRBV2 to TRBJ2-5, with 8 bases matching TRBD2. Per the germline V gene, CDR1 is SNHLY and CDR2 is FYNNEI. The ends lost 5 bases at V and 1 base at J; junction bases unmatched: 9. The CDR3 runs to 16 residues.

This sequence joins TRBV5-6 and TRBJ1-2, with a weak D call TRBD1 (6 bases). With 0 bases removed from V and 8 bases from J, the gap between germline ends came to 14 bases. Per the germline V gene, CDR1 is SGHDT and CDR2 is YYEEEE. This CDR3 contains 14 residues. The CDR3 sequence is CASSLARGAGGYTF. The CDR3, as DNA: TGTGCCAGCAGCTTGGCCCGGGGGGCGGGCGGCTACACCTTC.

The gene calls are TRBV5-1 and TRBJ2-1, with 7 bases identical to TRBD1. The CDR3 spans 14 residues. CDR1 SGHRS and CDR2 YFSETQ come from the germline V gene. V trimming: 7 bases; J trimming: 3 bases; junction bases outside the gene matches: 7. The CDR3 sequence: CASRDRQIYNEQFF. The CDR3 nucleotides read TGCGCCAGCCGGGACAGACAAATCTACAATGAGCAGTTCTTC.

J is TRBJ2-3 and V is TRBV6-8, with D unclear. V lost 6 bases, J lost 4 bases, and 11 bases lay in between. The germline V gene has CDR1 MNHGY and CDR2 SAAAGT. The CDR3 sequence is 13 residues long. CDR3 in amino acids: CASSRIQADTQYF. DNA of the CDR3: TGTGCCAGCAGCCGAATCCAAGCAGATACGCAGTATTTT.

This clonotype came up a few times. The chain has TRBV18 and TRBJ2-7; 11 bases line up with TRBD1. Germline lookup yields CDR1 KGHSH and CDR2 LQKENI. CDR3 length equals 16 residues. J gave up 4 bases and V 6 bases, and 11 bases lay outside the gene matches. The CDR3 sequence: CASSRRGQGAAYEQYF. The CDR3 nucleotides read TGTGCCAGCTCCCGCCGTGGACAGGGGGCGGCTTACGAGCAGTACTTC.

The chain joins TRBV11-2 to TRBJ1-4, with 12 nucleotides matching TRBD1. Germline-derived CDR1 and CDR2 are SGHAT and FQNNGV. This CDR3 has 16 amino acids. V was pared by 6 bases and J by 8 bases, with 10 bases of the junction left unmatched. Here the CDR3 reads CASRNVRDRGREKLFF. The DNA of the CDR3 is TGTGCCAGCAGAAACGTCCGGGACAGGGGGCGAGAAAAACTGTTTTTT.

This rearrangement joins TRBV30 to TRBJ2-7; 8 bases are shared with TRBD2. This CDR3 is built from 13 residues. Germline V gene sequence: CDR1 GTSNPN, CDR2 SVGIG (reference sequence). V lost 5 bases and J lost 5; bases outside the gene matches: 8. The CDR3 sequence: CAWGRLANDEQYF. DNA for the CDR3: TGTGCCTGGGGACGACTAGCGAACGACGAGCAGTACTTC.

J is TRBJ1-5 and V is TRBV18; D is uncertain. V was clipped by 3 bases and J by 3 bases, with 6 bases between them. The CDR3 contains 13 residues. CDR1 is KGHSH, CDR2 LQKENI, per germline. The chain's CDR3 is CASSPGLNQPQHF. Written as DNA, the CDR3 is TGTGCCAGCTCACCTGGACTCAATCAGCCCCAGCATTTT.

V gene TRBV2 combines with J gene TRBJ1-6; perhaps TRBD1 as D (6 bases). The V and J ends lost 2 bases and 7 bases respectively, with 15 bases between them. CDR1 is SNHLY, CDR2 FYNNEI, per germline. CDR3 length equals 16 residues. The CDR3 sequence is CASSEQGLTSNSPLHF. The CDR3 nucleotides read TGTGCCAGCAGTGAACAGGGGCTGACTTCAAATTCACCCCTCCACTTT. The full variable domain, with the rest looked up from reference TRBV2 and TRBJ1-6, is EPEVTQTPSHQVTQMGQEVILRCVPISNHLYFYWYRQILGQKVEFLVSFYNNEISEKSEIFDDQFSVERPDGSNFTLKIRSTKLEDSAMYFCASSEQGLTSNSPLHFGNGTRLTVT.

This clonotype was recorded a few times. Here the CDR3 reads CASSMGAGVDEQYF. The DNA for the CDR3 is TGTGCCAGTAGTATGGGAGCGGGAGTCGACGAGCAGTACTTC. This chain uses TRBV19 with TRBJ2-7, with 8 positions matching TRBD2. The CDR3 length is 14 residues. Germline trimming cut 3 bases from V and 5 bases from J; bases unmatched to any gene: 6. Germline CDR1 LNHDA, CDR2 SQIVND (reference sequence).

CDR3 nucleotide sequence: TGCAGCGCCCACGATCGGACGGGGGGCATAAATGGCTACACCTTC. It specifies CSAHDRTGGINGYTF. The chain uses TRBV29-1 and TRBJ1-2; TRBD1 might be the D (6 bases). The germline V gene has CDR1 SQVTM and CDR2 ANQGSEA. The CDR3 loop spans 15 amino acids. Trimming shortened V by 7 bases and J by 6 bases, and 24 bases separated the two germline ends.

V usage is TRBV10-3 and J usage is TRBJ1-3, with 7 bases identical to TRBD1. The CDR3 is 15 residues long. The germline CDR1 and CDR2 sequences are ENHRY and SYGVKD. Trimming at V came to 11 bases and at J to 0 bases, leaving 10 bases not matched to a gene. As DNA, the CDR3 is TGTGCCGTAAGGGACAGAGGGATCTCTGGAAACACCATATATTTT. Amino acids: CAVRDRGISGNTIYF.

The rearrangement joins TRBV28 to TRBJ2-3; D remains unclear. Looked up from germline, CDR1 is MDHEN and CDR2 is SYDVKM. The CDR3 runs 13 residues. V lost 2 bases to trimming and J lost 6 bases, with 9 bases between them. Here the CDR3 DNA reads TGTGCCAGCAGTTTAGGGAACACGGATACGCAGTATTTT. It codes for CASSLGNTDTQYF.

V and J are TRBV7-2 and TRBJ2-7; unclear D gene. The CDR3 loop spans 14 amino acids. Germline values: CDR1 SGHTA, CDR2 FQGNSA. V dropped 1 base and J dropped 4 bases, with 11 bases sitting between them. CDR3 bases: TGTGCCAGCAGCTTAGGAGTCCAGAATTACGAGCAGTACTTC. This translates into CASSLGVQNYEQYF.

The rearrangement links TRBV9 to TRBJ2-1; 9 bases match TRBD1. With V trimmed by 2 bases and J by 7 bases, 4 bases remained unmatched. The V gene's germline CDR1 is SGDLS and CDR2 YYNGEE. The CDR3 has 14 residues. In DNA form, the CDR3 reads TGTGCCAGCAGCGTCTTAGGACAGGGGAATGAGCAGTTCTTC. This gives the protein CASSVLGQGNEQFF.